Each of the 16 T cell receptor beta chains below was sequenced from the same sample in a study of regulatory T cells in long-lasting Graves disease. Time point denoted: newly diagnosed GD, antithyroid drugs for less than 3 months. Preparation of the TCR library used RNA extracted from PBMCs. Arm-PCR of CDR3 regions with iRepertoire HTBI primers generated TCR beta libraries. TCRdb itself ran the multiplex PCR reads through MiXCR, one entry per CDR3 protein. The table records approximately 400,000 distinct CDR3 sequences, about 15% of them present only once. The data were also submitted as part of a second study, on T cells in Graves' hyperthyroidism and ophthalmopathy.

The source material was peripheral blood mononuclear cells (PBMCs), sampled at new diagnosis, from a patient treated with antithyroid drugs. These receptors originate from a woman in her 30s with Graves disease.

Comment on this clonotype: Since a far larger clone is one base different, this is likely a read error. This chain uses TRBV2 with TRBJ2-1, with 8 bases identical to TRBD2. The ends lost 8 bases at V and 2 bases at J; junction bases unmatched: 20. Germline assignment: CDR1 SNHLY and CDR2 FYNNEI. CDR3 size: 19 residues. This CDR3 reads CASGLGRNRLASTYNEQFF. The CDR3 DNA reads TGTGCCAGCGGCTTAGGTAGGAACCGACTAGCGTCTACCTACAATGAGCAGTTCTTC.

The CDR3 DNA follows: TGCGCCAGCAGCTTGGTGGGACAGGGATCAGATACGCAGTATTTT. Its translation is CASSLVGQGSDTQYF. The gene calls are TRBV5-1 and TRBJ2-3; 9 bases map to TRBD1. The trim removed 0 bases at V and 4 bases at J, leaving 3 bases unmatched. The germline V gene encodes CDR1 SGHRS and CDR2 YFSETQ. CDR3 length equals 15 residues.

The CDR3 region is CASSVEGQPNTGELFF. Here the CDR3 DNA reads TGTGCCAGCAGCGTAGAAGGGCAGCCCAACACCGGGGAGCTGTTTTTT. J is TRBJ2-2 and V is TRBV9; D is ambiguous. Trimming pared 0 bases from V and 2 bases from J, leaving 11 bases between. The CDR3 covers 16 residues. Germline CDR1 and CDR2: SGDLS and YYNGEE.

This sequence joins TRBV6-5 and TRBJ2-5, with 12 positions matching TRBD2. Losses at the gene ends were 2 bases for V and 4 bases for J; bases not matched to a gene: 8. The CDR3 extends over 17 amino acids. The germline V gene encodes CDR1 MNHEY and CDR2 SVGAGI. CDR3 DNA: TGTGCCAGCAGTTACCTACCTAGCGGGAGGGCCGCAGAGACCCAGTACTTC. Amino acid sequence: CASSYLPSGRAAETQYF.

This clonotype was detected only a few times. The genes are TRBV6-1 and TRBJ1-2; TRBD1 is a possible D gene (6 bases). The germline CDR1 and CDR2 sequences are MNHNS and SASEGT. There are 13 residues in the CDR3. The V gene lost 9 bases and the J gene lost 7 bases, with 18 bases spanning the gap. The CDR3 DNA sequence: TGTGCCAGTAGGGGGGACGCCCAGGGTGGCTACACCTTC. It is translated as CASRGDAQGGYTF.

The table lists this clonotype with a few counts. The CDR3 sequence: CASSEHEGETQYF. Written as DNA, the CDR3 is TGTGCCAGCAGTGAGCACGAGGGGGAGACCCAGTACTTC. V is TRBV25-1 and J is TRBJ2-5; D assignment may be TRBD1 or TRBD2 (5 bases each). CDR1 and CDR2 (germline): MGHDK, SYGVNS. V lost 3 bases and J lost 5, with 10 bases in between. This CDR3 is 13 amino acids long.

The gene calls are TRBV7-8 and TRBJ2-3; D is unclear. Germline values: CDR1 SGHVS, CDR2 FQNEAQ. Trimming removed 0 bases at V and 3 bases at J, with 10 bases between. This CDR3 contains 15 residues. Written as DNA, the CDR3 is TGTGCCAGCAGCTTAGCCCCTCATCAGACAGATACGCAGTATTTT. Translated, it gives CASSLAPHQTDTQYF.

This clonotype was counted ten times or more. The chain employs TRBV6-5 and TRBJ2-7; 10 bases are a match to TRBD1. This CDR3 is built from 14 residues. Germline-derived CDR1 and CDR2 are MNHEY and SVGAGI. J lost 7 bases, V lost 4 bases, and 7 bases had no gene match. The CDR3 region is CASSSGTGAKEQYF. CDR3 nucleotide sequence: TGTGCCAGCAGTTCCGGGACAGGGGCTAAGGAGCAGTACTTC.

Here the CDR3 DNA reads TGCAGCGTTGGGGGTGAAAAACTGTTTTTT. It is translated as CSVGGEKLFF. The J gene is TRBJ1-4, the V gene TRBV29-1; D unresolved. This CDR3 contains 10 residues. Germline CDR1 reads SQVTM; CDR2 reads ANQGSEA. V lost 4 bases, J lost 7 bases, and 4 bases lay in between.

There are many counts of this clonotype. The chain is built from TRBV7-8 and TRBJ2-4; unclear D gene. The CDR3 contains 15 residues. Germline lookup yields CDR1 SGHVS and CDR2 FQNEAQ. V dropped 1 base and J dropped 0 bases, with 7 bases sitting between them. This chain's CDR3 is CASSLGSVAKNIQYF. The CDR3 DNA sequence: TGTGCCAGCAGCTTAGGTTCAGTAGCCAAAAACATTCAGTACTTC. The full variable domain, completed using reference TRBV7-8 and TRBJ2-4, is GAGVSQSPRYKVAKRGQDVALRCDPISGHVSLFWYQQALGQGPEFLTYFQNEAQLDKSGLPSDRFFAERPEGSVSTLKIQRTQQEDSAVYLCASSLGSVAKNIQYFGAGTRLSVL.

This clonotype occurred many times. The rearrangement uses TRBV11-2 and TRBJ1-3, with D possibly being TRBD1 (6 bases). V was clipped by 4 bases and J by 1 base, with 14 bases between them. The CDR3 has 16 amino acids. Germline V gene data show CDR1 as SGHAT and CDR2 as FQNNGV. The CDR3 region is CASSSLTGRSGNTIYF. CDR3 DNA: TGTGCCAGCAGCTCTCTAACAGGGAGGTCTGGAAACACCATATATTTT.

This clonotype has at least ten counts. The chain employs TRBV28 and TRBJ1-1; D uncertain. This CDR3 is built from 13 residues. Germline assignment: CDR1 MDHEN and CDR2 SYDVKM. Trimming pared 7 bases from V and 5 bases from J, leaving 14 bases between. Here the CDR3 DNA reads TGTGCCAGCACCCTTGAACGTGGAACTGAAGCTTTCTTT. It encodes CASTLERGTEAFF.

This clonotype was picked up a small number of times. V is TRBV30 and J is TRBJ2-6; 8 nucleotides match TRBD2. Germline values: CDR1 GTSNPN, CDR2 SVGIG (reference sequence). The length of the CDR3 is 15 residues. The J segment lost 1 base and the V segment lost 2 bases, leaving 1 base of the junction unmatched. As DNA, the CDR3 is TGTGCCTGGAGTACGGGGGGGTCTGGGGCCAACGTCCTGACTTTC. Protein sequence: CAWSTGGSGANVLTF.

On this clonotype itself: Likely a read error: the CDR3 ends without its conserved phenylalanine or tryptophan. CDR3 amino acids: CASSLFDRANTEAFL. The CDR3 nucleotides are TGTGCCAGCAGTTTATTCGACAGGGCGAACACTGAAGCTTTCCTT. The chain uses TRBV28 and TRBJ1-1; 7 positions agree with TRBD1. Germline loops: CDR1 MDHEN, CDR2 SYDVKM. The CDR3 sequence is 15 residues long. After removal of 1 base from V and 1 base from J, the junction contained 3 bases not matched to a gene.

The chain couples TRBV12-3 or TRBV12-4 to TRBJ2-6, with 7 bases aligning to TRBD2. This CDR3 has 21 residues. The V and J ends lost 3 bases and 1 base, in that order; junction bases with no gene match: 18. The CDR3 DNA sequence: TGTGCCAGCAGTTTTCTACGGGACGGTAACGGGAGGTTATCTGGGGCCAACGTCCTGACTTTC. It is translated as CASSFLRDGNGRLSGANVLTF.

This clonotype was picked up many times. The chain carries TRBV12-3 or TRBV12-4 and TRBJ1-2; tentative D call: TRBD1 (5 bases). The CDR3 totals 15 residues. The V gene lost 5 bases and the J gene lost 4 bases, with 17 bases spanning the gap. The DNA for the CDR3 is TGTGCCAGCAGTCCAACTTCCCAGGGTTTCTATGGCTACACCTTC. This gives the protein CASSPTSQGFYGYTF.